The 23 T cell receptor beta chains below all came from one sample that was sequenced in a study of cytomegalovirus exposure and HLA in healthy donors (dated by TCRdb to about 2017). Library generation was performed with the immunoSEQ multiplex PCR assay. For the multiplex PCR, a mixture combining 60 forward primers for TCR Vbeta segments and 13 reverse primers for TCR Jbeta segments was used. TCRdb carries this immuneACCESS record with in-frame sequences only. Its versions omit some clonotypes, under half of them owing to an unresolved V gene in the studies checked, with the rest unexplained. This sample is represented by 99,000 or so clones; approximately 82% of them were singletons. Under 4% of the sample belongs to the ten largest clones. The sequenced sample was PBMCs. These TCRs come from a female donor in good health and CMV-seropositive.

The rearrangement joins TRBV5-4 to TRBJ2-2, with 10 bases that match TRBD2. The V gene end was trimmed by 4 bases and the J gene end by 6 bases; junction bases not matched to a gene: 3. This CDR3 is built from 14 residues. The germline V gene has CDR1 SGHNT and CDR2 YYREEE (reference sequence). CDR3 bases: TGTGCCAGCAGCGTGACTAGCGGGCCCGGGGAGCTGTTTTTT. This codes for CASSVTSGPGELFF.

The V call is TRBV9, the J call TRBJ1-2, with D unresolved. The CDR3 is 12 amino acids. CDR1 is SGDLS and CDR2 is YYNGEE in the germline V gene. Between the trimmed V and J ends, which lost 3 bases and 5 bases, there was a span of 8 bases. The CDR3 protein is CASSAGVYGYTF. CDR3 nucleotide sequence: TGTGCCAGCAGCGCCGGAGTGTATGGCTACACCTTC.

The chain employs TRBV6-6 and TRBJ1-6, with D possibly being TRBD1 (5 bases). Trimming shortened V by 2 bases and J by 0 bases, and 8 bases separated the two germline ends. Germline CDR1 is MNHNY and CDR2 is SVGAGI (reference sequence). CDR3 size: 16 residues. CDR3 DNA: TGTGCCAGCAGTTACGAGGACACCTCCTATAATTCACCCCTCCACTTT. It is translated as CASSYEDTSYNSPLHF.

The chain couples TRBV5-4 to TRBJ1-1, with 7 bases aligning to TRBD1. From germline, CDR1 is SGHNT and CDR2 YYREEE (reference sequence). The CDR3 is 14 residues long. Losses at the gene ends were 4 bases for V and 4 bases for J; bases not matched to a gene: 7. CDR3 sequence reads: CASSRGGAGTEAFF. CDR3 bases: TGTGCCAGCAGCAGAGGGGGCGCGGGCACTGAAGCTTTCTTT.

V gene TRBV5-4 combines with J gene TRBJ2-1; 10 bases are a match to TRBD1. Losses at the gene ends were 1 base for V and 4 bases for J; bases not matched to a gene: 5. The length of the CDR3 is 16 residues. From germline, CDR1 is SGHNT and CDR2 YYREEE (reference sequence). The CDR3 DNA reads TGTGCCAGCAGCTTGCCCCGGACAGGGGGATACAATGAGCAGTTCTTC. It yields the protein CASSLPRTGGYNEQFF.

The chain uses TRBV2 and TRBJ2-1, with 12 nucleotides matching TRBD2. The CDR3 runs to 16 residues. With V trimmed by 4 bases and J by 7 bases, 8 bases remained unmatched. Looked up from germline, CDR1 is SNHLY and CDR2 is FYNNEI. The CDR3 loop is CASSATLAGGMNEQFF. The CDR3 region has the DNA TGTGCCAGCAGTGCCACCCTAGCGGGGGGGATGAATGAGCAGTTCTTC. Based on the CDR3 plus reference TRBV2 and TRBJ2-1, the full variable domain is EPEVTQTPSHQVTQMGQEVILRCVPISNHLYFYWYRQILGQKVEFLVSFYNNEISEKSEIFDDQFSVERPDGSNFTLKIRSTKLEDSAMYFCASSATLAGGMNEQFFGPGTRLTVL.

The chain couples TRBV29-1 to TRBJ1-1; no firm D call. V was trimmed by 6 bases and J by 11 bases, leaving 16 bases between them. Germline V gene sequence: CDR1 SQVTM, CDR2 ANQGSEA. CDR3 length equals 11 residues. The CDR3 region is CSVGWTQTAFF. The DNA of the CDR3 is TGCAGCGTGGGATGGACTCAAACTGCTTTCTTT.

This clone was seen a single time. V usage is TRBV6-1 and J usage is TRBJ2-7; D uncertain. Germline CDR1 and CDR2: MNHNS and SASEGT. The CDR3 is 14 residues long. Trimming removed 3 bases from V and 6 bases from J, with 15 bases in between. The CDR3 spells CASSELLGSSEQYF. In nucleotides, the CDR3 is TGTGCCAGCAGTGAGCTGCTAGGCTCTTCCGAGCAGTACTTC.

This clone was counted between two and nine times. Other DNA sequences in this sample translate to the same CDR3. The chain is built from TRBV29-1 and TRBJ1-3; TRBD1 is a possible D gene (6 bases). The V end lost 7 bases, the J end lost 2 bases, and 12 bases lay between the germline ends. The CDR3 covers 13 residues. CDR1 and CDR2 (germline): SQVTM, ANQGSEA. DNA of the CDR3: TGCAGCGGTCTAGGGGGAACTGGAAACACCATATATTTT. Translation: CSGLGGTGNTIYF. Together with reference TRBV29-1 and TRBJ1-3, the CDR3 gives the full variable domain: SAVISQKPSRDICQRGTSLTIQCQVDSQVTMMFWYRQQPGQSLTLIATANQGSEATYESGFVIDKFPISRPNLTFSTLTVSNMSPEDSSIYLCSGLGGTGNTIYFGEGSWLTVV.

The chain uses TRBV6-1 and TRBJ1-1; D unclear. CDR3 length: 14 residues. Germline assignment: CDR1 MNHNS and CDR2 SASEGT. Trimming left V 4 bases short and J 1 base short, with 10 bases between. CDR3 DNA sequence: TGTGCCAGCAGTGCGGTTGGTGCGAACACTGAAGCTTTCTTT. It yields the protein CASSAVGANTEAFF.

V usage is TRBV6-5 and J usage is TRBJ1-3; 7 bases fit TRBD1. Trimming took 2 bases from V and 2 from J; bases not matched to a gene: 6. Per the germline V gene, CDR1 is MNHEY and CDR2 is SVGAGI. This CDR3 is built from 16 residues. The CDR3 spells CASSYTGQTTGNTIYF. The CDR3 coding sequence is TGTGCCAGCAGTTACACGGGACAGACTACTGGAAACACCATATATTTT.

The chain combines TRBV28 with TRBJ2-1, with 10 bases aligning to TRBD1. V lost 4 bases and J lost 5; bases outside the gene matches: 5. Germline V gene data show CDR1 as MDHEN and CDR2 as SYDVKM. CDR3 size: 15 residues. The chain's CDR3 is CASSYGTGVNNEQFF. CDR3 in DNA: TGTGCCAGCAGTTATGGGACAGGGGTTAACAATGAGCAGTTCTTC. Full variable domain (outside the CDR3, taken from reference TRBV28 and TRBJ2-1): DVKVTQSSRYLVKRTGEKVFLECVQDMDHENMFWYRQDPGLGLRLIYFSYDVKMKEKGDIPEGYSVSREKKERFSLILESASTNQTSMYLCASSYGTGVNNEQFFGPGTRLTVL.

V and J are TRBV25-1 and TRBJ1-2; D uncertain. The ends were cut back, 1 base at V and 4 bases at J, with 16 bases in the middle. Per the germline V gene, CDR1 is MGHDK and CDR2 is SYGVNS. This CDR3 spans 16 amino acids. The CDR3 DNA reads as TGTGCCAGCAGTGAATGGGAGGCCGGAGCGGGCTATGGCTACACCTTC. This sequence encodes CASSEWEAGAGYGYTF.

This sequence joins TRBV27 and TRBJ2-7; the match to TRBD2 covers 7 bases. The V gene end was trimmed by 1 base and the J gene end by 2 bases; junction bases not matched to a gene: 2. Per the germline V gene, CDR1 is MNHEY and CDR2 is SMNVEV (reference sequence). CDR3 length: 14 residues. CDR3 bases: TGTGCCAGCAGTTTATGGGGGGGACCCTACGAGCAGTACTTC. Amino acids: CASSLWGGPYEQYF.

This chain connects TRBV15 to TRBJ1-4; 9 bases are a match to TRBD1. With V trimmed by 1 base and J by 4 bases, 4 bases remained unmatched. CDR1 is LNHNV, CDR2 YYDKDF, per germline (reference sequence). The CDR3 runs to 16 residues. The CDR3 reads CATSRGLGQGNEKLFF. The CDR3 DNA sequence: TGTGCCACCAGCAGAGGGCTGGGACAGGGTAATGAAAAACTGTTTTTT. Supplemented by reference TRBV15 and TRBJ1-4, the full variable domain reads DAMVIQNPRYQVTQFGKPVTLSCSQTLNHNVMYWYQQKSSQAPKLLFHYYDKDFNNEADTPDNFQSRRPNTSFCFLDIRSPGLGDTAMYLCATSRGLGQGNEKLFFGSGTQLSVL.

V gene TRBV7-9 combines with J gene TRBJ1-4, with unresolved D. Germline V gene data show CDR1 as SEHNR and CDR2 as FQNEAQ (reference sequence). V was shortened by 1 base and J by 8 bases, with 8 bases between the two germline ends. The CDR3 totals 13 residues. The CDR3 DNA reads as TGTGCCAGCAGCTTAGACGTGAGGGAAAAACTGTTTTTT. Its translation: CASSLDVREKLFF.

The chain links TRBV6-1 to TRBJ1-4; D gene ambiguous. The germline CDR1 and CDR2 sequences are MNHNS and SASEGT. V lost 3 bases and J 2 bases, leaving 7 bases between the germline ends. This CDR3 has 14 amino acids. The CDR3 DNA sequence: TGTGCCAGCAGTGATGGAGGGACTAATGAAAAACTGTTTTTT. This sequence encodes CASSDGGTNEKLFF.

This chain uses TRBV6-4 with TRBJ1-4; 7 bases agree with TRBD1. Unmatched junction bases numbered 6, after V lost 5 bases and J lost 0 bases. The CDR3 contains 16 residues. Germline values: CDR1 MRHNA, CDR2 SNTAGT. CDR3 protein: CASSIQGTATNEKLFF. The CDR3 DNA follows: TGTGCCAGCAGTATACAGGGGACTGCAACTAATGAAAAACTGTTTTTT.

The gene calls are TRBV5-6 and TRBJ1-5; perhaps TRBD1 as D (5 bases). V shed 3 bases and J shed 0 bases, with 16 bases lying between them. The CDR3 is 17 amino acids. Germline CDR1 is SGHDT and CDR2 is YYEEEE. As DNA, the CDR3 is TGTGCCAGCAGCTCGTGGGGGGAGGGAAATAGCAATCAGCCCCAGCATTTT. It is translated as CASSSWGEGNSNQPQHF.

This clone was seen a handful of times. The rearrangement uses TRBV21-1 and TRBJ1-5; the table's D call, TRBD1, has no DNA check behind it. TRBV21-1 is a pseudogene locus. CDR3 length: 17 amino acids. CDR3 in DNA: TGTGCCAGCAGCAAGTTAAACCGGGACAGGTTTCCTCAGCCCCAGCATTTT. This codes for CASSKLNRDRFPQPQHF.

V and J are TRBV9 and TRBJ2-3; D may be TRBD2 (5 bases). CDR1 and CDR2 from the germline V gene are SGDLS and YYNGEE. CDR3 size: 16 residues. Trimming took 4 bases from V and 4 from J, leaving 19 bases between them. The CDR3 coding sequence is TGTGCCAGCAGCTCATACTTAGGCGGGCGGTCAGATACGCAGTATTTT. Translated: CASSSYLGGRSDTQYF.

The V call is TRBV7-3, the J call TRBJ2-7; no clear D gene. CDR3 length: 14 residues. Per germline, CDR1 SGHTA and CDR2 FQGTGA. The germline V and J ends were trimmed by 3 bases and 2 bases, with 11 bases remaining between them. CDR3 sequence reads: CASSFNGGAYEQYF. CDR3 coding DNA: TGTGCCAGCAGCTTTAACGGCGGAGCCTACGAGCAGTACTTC.

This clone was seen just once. CDR3 nucleotides: TGCAGCGTGGAGACTAGCGCTTCCTACAATGAGCAGTTCTTC. It is translated as CSVETSASYNEQFF. This rearrangement joins TRBV29-1 to TRBJ2-1; 8 bases fit TRBD2. V dropped 6 bases and J dropped 1; count of bases not matched to a gene: 5. The CDR3 has 14 amino acids. Germline CDR1 and CDR2: SQVTM and ANQGSEA.